Below are 3 T cell receptor beta chains sequenced from a single sample in a study of T cell clonotyping in hematopoietic cell transplantation. Sequenced by immunoSEQ multiplex PCR; TCRdb stores in-frame clones only, minus some. The table includes fewer than 15,000 clones, 40% to 60% detected once. Sequenced input: peripheral blood mononuclear cells. Source of these receptors: a man between 50 and 59 years old in good health. Some clones in this sample may be carry-over from other donors' samples.

The chain has TRBV5-1 and TRBJ2-2; 13 bases map to TRBD2. The J segment lost 4 bases and the V segment lost 5 bases, leaving 5 bases of the junction unmatched. The germline CDR1 and CDR2 sequences are SGHRS and YFSETQ. The CDR3 runs to 16 residues. CDR3 nucleotide sequence: TGCGCCAGCAGACTAGCGGGAGGGGGCCCCACCGGGGAGCTGTTTTTT. This gives the protein CASRLAGGGPTGELFF.

The chain joins TRBV25-1 to TRBJ1-5; D remains unclear. Germline V lookup: CDR1 MGHDK, CDR2 SYGVNS. Deletions cut 4 bases from V and 5 bases from J, with 6 bases between. This CDR3 region has 12 residues. The CDR3 protein is CASSVGDQPQHF. The CDR3 DNA reads TGTGCCAGCAGTGTTGGGGATCAGCCCCAGCATTTT.

The chain recombines TRBV5-1 with TRBJ1-3; D call uncertain. V was trimmed by 2 bases and J by 0 bases, leaving 9 bases between them. The V gene's germline CDR1 is SGHRS and CDR2 YFSETQ. The CDR3 extends over 15 amino acids. DNA for the CDR3: TGCGCCAGCAGCTTTGGTGGCACCTCTGGAAACACCATATATTTT. Translation: CASSFGGTSGNTIYF.